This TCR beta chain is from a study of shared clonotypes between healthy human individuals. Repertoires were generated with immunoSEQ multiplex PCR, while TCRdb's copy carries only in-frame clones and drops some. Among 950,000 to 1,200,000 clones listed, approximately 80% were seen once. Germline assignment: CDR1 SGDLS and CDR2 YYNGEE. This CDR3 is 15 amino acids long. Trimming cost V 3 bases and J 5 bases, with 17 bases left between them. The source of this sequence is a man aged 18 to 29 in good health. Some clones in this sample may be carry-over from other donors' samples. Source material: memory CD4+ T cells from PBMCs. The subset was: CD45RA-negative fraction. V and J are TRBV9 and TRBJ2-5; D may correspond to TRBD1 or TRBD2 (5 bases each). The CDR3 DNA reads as TGTGCCAGCAGCGGGGACGGATTGGCGGTGGAGACCCAGTACTTC. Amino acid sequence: CASSGDGLAVETQYF. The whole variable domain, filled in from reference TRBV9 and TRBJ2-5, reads DSGVTQTPKHLITATGQRVTLRCSPRSGDLSVYWYQQSLDQGLQFLIQYYNGEERAKGNILERFSAQQFPDLHSELNLSSLELGDSALYFCASSGDGLAVETQYFGPGTRLLVL.